This T cell receptor (beta chain) was documented in a study of blood T cell repertoires in COVID-19. Background on the study: Samples of COVID-19 (acute and convalescent) were obtained from the United States, Italy and Spain. The analysed material was cDNA or gDNA that came from T cells, B-cell-depleted T cells, or PBMCs.

This CDR3 is 14 amino acids long. Between the trimmed V and J ends, which lost 6 bases and 4 bases, there was a span of 15 bases. The germline gives CDR1 SEHNR, CDR2 FQNEAQ (reference sequence). In the original workflow: Reference gene primer amplification in the assay estimated nucleated cell counts. Using immunoSEQ multiplex PCR, the repertoire was profiled, and TCRdb retains in-frame clones only, with some absent. V, J and clone size are those of that table, while D and trimming were read from the DNA. The sample shows fewer than 300,000 clones, over 75% of them seen only once. The chain combines TRBV7-9 with TRBJ1-2; possible D gene TRBD1, 5 bases. The sequence derives from a woman younger than 45 with acute or convalescent COVID-19. Material for sequencing was peripheral blood. The CDR3 spells CASSAPTDVYGYTF. DNA for the CDR3: TGTGCCAGCAGTGCCCCGACAGATGTCTATGGCTACACCTTC.